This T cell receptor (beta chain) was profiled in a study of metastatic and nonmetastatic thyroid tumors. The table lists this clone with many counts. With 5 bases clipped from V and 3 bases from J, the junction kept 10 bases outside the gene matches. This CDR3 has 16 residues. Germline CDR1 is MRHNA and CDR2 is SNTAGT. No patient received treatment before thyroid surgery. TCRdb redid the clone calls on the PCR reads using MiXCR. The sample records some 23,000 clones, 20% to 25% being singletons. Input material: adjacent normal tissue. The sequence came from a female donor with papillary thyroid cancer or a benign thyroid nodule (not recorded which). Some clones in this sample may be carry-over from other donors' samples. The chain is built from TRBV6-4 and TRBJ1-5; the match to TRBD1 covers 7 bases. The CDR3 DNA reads TGTGCCAGCAGTCCCAGGGGGGGGCCCTACAATCAGCCCCAGCATTTT. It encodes CASSPRGGPYNQPQHF.